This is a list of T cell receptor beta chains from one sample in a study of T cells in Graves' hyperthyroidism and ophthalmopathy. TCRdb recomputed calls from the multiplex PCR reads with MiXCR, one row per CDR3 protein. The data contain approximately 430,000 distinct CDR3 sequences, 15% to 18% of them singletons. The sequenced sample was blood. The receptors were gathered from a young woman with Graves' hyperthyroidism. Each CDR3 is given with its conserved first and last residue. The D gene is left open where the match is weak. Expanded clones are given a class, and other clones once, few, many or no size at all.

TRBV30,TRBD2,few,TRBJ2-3,TGTGCCTGGAGGCCCCCCTATGGACTAGCGGGACCCACAGATACGCAGTATTTT,CAWRPPYGLAGPTDTQYF
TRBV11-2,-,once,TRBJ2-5,TGTGCCAGCAGCGTAGTGGATCCGGGCCGCCAAGAGACCCAGTACTTC,CASSVVDPGRQETQYF
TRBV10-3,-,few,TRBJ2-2,TGTGCCATCAGGCCGAACACCGGGGAGCTGTTTTTT,CAIRPNTGELFF
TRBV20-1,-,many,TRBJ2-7,TGCAGTGTCCCAGGACCTCTCTACGAGCAGTACTTC,CSVPGPLYEQYF
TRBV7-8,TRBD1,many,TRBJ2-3,TGTGCCAGCAGCATCCGACAGGGGGCTTGGACAGATACGCAGTATTTT,CASSIRQGAWTDTQYF
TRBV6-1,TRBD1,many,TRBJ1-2,TGTGCCAGCAGCAGACAGGGGCGGGACTATGGCTACACCTTC,CASSRQGRDYGYTF
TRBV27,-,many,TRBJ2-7,TGTGCCAGCAGTTTATCCCAGGTATCCTACGAGCAGTACTTC,CASSLSQVSYEQYF
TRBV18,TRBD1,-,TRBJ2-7,TGTGCCAGCTCACCAGACGGGACGGGGACAGGGGGACCCTGCGAGCAGTACTTC,CASSPDGTGTGGPCEQYF
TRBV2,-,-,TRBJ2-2,TGTGCCAGCGCGGTCCTGGGGGATAACGGGGAGCTGTTTTTT,CASAVLGDNGELFF
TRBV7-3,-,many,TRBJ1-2,TGTGCCAGCAGCTTAGAGGCAAACCCTAACTATGGCTACACCTTC,CASSLEANPNYGYTF
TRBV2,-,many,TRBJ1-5,TGTGCCAGCAGATCTGGACGGGCCCGCAATCAGCCCCAGCATTTT,CASRSGRARNQPQHF
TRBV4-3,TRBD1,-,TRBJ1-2,TGCGCCAGCAGCCAAGATGGGACAGGGGATAACTATGGCTACACCTTC,CASSQDGTGDNYGYTF
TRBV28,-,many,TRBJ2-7,TGTGCCAGCGGCCGCAACTACGAGCAGTACTTC,CASGRNYEQYF
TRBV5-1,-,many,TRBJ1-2,TGCGCCAGCAGCTTGTGGCCCCGGGGGAGCGATGGCTACACCTTC,CASSLWPRGSDGYTF
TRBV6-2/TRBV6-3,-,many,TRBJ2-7,TGTGCCAGCAGTTACCGCTACCGGGACGGGACCTACGAGCAGTACTTC,CASSYRYRDGTYEQYF
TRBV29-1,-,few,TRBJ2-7,TGCAGCGTTGTAAGGGGCACCAGCTACGAGCAGTACTTC,CSVVRGTSYEQYF
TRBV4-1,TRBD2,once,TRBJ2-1,TGCGCCAGCAGCTCGCAGGGACTAGCGGGGGACAATGAGCAGTTCTTC,CASSSQGLAGDNEQFF
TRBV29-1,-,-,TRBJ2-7,TGCAGCGCTGAAGGACGCAGCGCACCCTACGAGCAGTACTTC,CSAEGRSAPYEQYF
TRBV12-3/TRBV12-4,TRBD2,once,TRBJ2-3,TGTGCCAGCAGTCTAGCGGGGGGGCCCTCCGATACGCAGTATTTT,CASSLAGGPSDTQYF
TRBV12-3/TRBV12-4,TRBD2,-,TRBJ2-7,TGTGCCAGCAGAGGCGGGAGTACCTACGAGCAGTACTTC,CASRGGSTYEQYF
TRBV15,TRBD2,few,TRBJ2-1,TGTGCCACCACGGGACTAGCGGCGCGTAATGAGCAGTTCTTC,CATTGLAARNEQFF
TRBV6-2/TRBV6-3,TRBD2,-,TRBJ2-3,TGTGCCAGCAGTTATCAACCGAGGACTAGCGGGAGGGATACGCAGTATTTT,CASSYQPRTSGRDTQYF
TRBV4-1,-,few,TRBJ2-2,TGCGCCAGCAGCCAAGCCTCACTCGGGGAGCTGTTTTTT,CASSQASLGELFF
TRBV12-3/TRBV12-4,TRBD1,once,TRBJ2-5,TGTGCCAGCAGACTGACAGGGGGCGAGACCCAGTACTTC,CASRLTGGETQYF
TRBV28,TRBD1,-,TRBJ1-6,TGTGCCAGCATCTCTGAAGGACAGGGAGCCTCACCCCTCCACTTT,CASISEGQGASPLHF
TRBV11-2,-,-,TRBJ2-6,TGTGCCAGCAGCTTAGACGAGTGGCCCTCCTCTGGGGCCAACGTCCTGACTTTC,CASSLDEWPSSGANVLTF
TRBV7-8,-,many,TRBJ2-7,TGTGCCAGCAGCTTGGGGGATTTGAACGAGCAGTACTTC,CASSLGDLNEQYF
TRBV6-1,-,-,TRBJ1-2,TGTGCCAGCAGAAGAAAGTCCTTTGGCTACACCTTC,CASRRKSFGYTF
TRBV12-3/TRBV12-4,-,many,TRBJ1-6,TGTGCCAGCAGTTTAGCGGATTCACCCCTCCACTTT,CASSLADSPLHF
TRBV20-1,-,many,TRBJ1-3,TGCAGTGCTAGGCAGATCTCTGGAAACACCATATATTTT,CSARQISGNTIYF
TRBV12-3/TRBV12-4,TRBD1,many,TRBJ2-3,TGTGCCAGCAGCCTTCGACAGGGGACAGATACGCAGTATTTT,CASSLRQGTDTQYF
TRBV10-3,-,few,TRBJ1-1,TGTGCCATCAGCCCGGGACTCAAGCAAGTGAACACTGAAGCTTTCTTT,CAISPGLKQVNTEAFF
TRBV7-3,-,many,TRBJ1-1,TGTGCCAGCACCAAAGAGCCGGGGGGCACTGAAGCTTTCTTT,CASTKEPGGTEAFF